The clone carrying this T cell receptor beta chain was found once. Its target is not known. Clones were sequenced by immunoSEQ multiplex PCR, and TCRdb holds only the in-frame ones, with some missing. The sample includes roughly 130,000 clones, about 91% of them seen just once. The sample originates from a study of T cell responses to AZD1222 COVID-19 vaccine. Whole-study findings and limits: Most donors were white British and more were female, and clonal diversity was possibly underestimated. After two AZD1222 doses, spike-specific TCR breadth and depth rose versus day 0.

The germline CDR1 and CDR2 sequences are SGHKS and YYEKEE (reference sequence). With V trimmed by 0 bases and J by 7 bases, 4 bases remained unmatched. The CDR3 is 14 residues long. The sample consisted of peripheral blood, taken on day 0 of AZD1222 vaccination. The chain is built from TRBV5-5 and TRBJ2-7, with 10 bases that match TRBD2. This sequence was found in an adult in good health. DNA of the CDR3: TGTGCCAGCAGCTTGGTTGGGACTAGCGATGAGCAGTACTTC. Protein: CASSLVGTSDEQYF.